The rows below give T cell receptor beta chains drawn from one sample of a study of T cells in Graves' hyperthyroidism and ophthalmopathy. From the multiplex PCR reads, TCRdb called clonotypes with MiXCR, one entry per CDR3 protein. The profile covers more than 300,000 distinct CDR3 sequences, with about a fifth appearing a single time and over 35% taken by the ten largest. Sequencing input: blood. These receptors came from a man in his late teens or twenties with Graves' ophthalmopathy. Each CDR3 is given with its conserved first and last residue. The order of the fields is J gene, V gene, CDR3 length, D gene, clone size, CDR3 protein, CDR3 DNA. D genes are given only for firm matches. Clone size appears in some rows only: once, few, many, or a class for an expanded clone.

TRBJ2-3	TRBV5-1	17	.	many	CASSLDRERVMADTQYF	TGCGCCAGCAGCTTGGACAGGGAAAGGGTTATGGCAGATACGCAGTATTTT
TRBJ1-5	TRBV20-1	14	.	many	CSAEIQGKGQPQHF	TGCAGTGCCGAGATCCAGGGGAAGGGTCAGCCCCAGCATTTT
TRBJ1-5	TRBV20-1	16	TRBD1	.	CSATRQGWGSNQPQHF	TGCAGTGCTACAAGACAGGGTTGGGGGAGCAATCAGCCCCAGCATTTT
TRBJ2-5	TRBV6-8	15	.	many	CASSLGTQPKETQYF	TGTGCCAGCAGTTTGGGGACTCAACCGAAAGAGACCCAGTACTTC
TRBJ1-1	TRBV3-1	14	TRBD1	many	CASSPGYRGPEAFF	TGTGCCAGCAGCCCTGGGTACAGGGGCCCTGAAGCTTTCTTT
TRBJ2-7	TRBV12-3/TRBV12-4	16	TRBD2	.	CASSLSRLAGLSEQYF	TGTGCCAGCAGTTTAAGCCGACTAGCGGGGTTGAGCGAGCAGTACTTC
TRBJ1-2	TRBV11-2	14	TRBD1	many	CASRDRGQNYGYTF	TGTGCCAGCAGGGATCGGGGACAGAACTATGGCTACACCTTC
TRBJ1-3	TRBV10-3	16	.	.	CAISESGLNSGNTIYF	TGTGCCATCAGTGAGTCGGGTCTGAACTCTGGAAACACCATATATTTT
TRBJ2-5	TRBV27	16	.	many	CASSLSIGGQQETQYF	TGTGCCAGCAGTTTATCGATCGGGGGACAGCAAGAGACCCAGTACTTC
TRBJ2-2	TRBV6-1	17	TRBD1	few	CASSPSVQGASTGELFF	TGTGCCAGCAGTCCTTCCGTACAGGGGGCGAGCACCGGGGAGCTGTTTTTT
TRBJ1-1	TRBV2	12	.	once	CASTDRNTEAFF	TGTGCCAGCACCGACCGTAACACTGAAGCTTTCTTT
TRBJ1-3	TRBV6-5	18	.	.	CASSYYRQNLNSGNTIYF	TGTGCCAGCAGTTACTACAGACAAAACTTAAACTCTGGAAACACCATATATTTT
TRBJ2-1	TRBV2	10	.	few	CASSESDQVF	TGTGCCAGCAGTGAATCCGATCAGGTCTTC
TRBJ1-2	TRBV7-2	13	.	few	CASSSRDTRGYTF	TGTGCCAGCAGCTCCCGGGACACTCGCGGCTACACCTTC
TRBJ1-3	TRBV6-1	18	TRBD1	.	CASSNSPDRASSGNTIYF	TGTGCCAGCAGCAACTCCCCGGACAGGGCGAGCTCTGGAAACACCATATATTTT
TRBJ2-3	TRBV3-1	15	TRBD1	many	CASSRTGVLPDTQYF	TGTGCCAGCTCCCGGACAGGGGTGTTGCCAGATACGCAGTATTTT
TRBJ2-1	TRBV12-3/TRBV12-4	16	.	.	CASTPRQTSSYNEQFF	TGTGCCAGCACCCCTCGACAGACCTCCTCCTACAATGAGCAGTTCTTC
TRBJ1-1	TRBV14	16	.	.	CASSQDHGGSVTEAFF	TGTGCCAGCAGCCAAGATCATGGAGGGTCAGTCACTGAAGCTTTCTTT
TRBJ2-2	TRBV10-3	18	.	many	CAISAQGPGEQNTGELFF	TGTGCCATCAGTGCCCAAGGCCCCGGGGAACAGAACACCGGGGAGCTGTTTTTT
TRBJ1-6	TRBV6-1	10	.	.	CASSEVRLHF	TGTGCCAGCAGTGAGGTCCGTCTCCACTTT
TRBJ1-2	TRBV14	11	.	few	CASSQGNGYTF	TGTGCCAGCAGCCAAGGGAATGGCTACACCTTC
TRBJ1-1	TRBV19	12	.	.	CASSILDTEAFF	TGTGCCAGTAGTATACTCGATACTGAAGCTTTCTTT